The source of this T cell receptor beta chain is a study of blood T cell repertoires in COVID-19. Study overall: Acute and convalescent COVID-19 samples came from the United States, Italy and Spain.

This CDR3 has 14 residues. The V gene lost 6 bases and the J gene lost 5 bases, with 17 bases spanning the gap. Germline assignment: CDR1 MNHEY and CDR2 SMNVEV (reference sequence). Data came from immunoSEQ multiplex PCR; TCRdb stores just in-frame clones and leaves some out. The table records under 200,000 clones, over 80% of them present only once. The V gene is TRBV27, the J gene TRBJ2-7; D perhaps matches TRBD2 (6 bases). Sequencing input: PBMCs or T cells enriched from blood (not recorded which). The sequence was obtained from a woman in her 30s who had been exposed to COVID-19. For the CDR3, the DNA is TGTGCCAGCAGCTCCTTGGCGGGGTTCCACGAGCAGTACTTC. Residues: CASSSLAGFHEQYF.